This T cell receptor beta chain was identified in a study of T cell responses to AZD1222 COVID-19 vaccine. Some clones are missing from TCRdb's copy, which holds only in-frame ones; the method was immunoSEQ multiplex PCR. Of 150,000 to 200,000 clones listed, roughly nine tenths are singletons. This clone was seen a single time. Its antigen is still unknown. Findings and limits, study-wide: Repertoire sampling occurred only after the peak T cell response. Seropositive at baseline were only a handful of AZD1222 recipients.

The CDR3 is 14 residues long. Trimming pared 6 bases from V and 6 bases from J, leaving 15 bases between. CDR1 and CDR2 from the germline V gene are SNHLY and FYNNEI. The sequence derives from an adult who received the AZD1222 COVID-19 vaccine. The chain carries TRBV2 and TRBJ2-1; a weak D match, TRBD2 (6 bases). The material was peripheral blood, obtained 28 days after the second AZD1222 dose. CDR3 nucleotide sequence: TGTGCCAGCAGGACCGGGACTGGCCCCAATGAGCAGTTCTTC. Residues: CASRTGTGPNEQFF.